These T cell receptor beta chains were read from a single sample in a study of blood T cell repertoires in COVID-19. TCRdb's table, derived via immunoSEQ multiplex PCR, lists solely in-frame clones and lacks some. The repertoire holds some 100,000 clones, with under 80% as singletons. Sequencing was done on a sample of peripheral blood. Source of these receptors: a middle-aged man with acute or convalescent COVID-19. Both conserved end residues are part of each CDR3. D genes are given only for firm matches. Clone size appears in some rows only: once, few, many, or a class for an expanded clone.

V gene	J gene	clone size	D gene	CDR3 length	CDR3 protein	CDR3 DNA
TRBV27	TRBJ2-1	NA	TRBD2	15	CASRLAGEIYNEQFF	TGTGCCAGCAGGTTAGCGGGGGAGATTTACAATGAGCAGTTCTTC
TRBV12-3/TRBV12-4	TRBJ1-1	once	NA	11	CASSSQIKAFF	TGTGCCAGCAGTTCCCAGATTAAAGCTTTCTTT
TRBV4-2	TRBJ2-5	NA	TRBD1	15	CASSQQDRGRETQYF	TGTGCCAGCAGCCAACAGGACAGGGGTAGGGAGACCCAGTACTTC
TRBV2	TRBJ1-5	few	TRBD1	18	CASSGTDRGQAYNQPQHF	TGTGCCAGCAGTGGGACAGACAGGGGGCAAGCATACAATCAGCCCCAGCATTTT
TRBV7-2	TRBJ2-3	NA	NA	16	CASSLVGGGSTDTQYF	TGTGCCAGCAGCTTAGTGGGGGGGGGCAGCACAGATACGCAGTATTTT
TRBV6-5	TRBJ1-4	NA	NA	15	CASSYSRVGGEKLFF	TGTGCCAGCAGTTACTCGAGGGTGGGGGGGGAAAAACTGTTTTTT
TRBV5-5	TRBJ2-7	NA	NA	16	CASSLGEDISSYEQYF	TGTGCCAGCAGCTTGGGAGAGGACATAAGCTCCTACGAGCAGTACTTC
TRBV27	TRBJ2-1	few	TRBD2	15	CASSLSTSGMNEQFF	TGTGCCAGCAGTTTATCGACTAGCGGGATGAATGAGCAGTTCTTC
TRBV7-9	TRBJ2-3	NA	NA	14	CASSAGLFGDTQYF	TGTGCCAGCAGCGCGGGACTCTTCGGAGATACGCAGTATTTT
TRBV25-1	TRBJ2-7	NA	TRBD1	14	CASSSRGLTYEQYF	TGTGCCAGCAGTAGCAGGGGGTTGACCTACGAGCAGTACTTC
TRBV19	TRBJ1-2	NA	NA	13	CASSIDRERGYTF	TGTGCCAGTAGTATCGATCGGGAACGTGGCTACACCTTC
TRBV11-3	TRBJ2-1	NA	NA	13	CASSLVRSNEQFF	TGTGCCAGCAGCTTAGTGAGAAGCAATGAGCAGTTCTTC
TRBV19	TRBJ2-2	NA	TRBD2	15	CASSLGLAEAGELFF	TGTGCCAGTAGTCTGGGACTAGCGGAGGCCGGGGAGCTGTTTTTT
TRBV6-5	TRBJ2-1	few	NA	15	CASRDSPSSYNEQFF	TGTGCCAGCAGGGACTCCCCAAGCTCCTACAATGAGCAGTTCTTC
TRBV4-1	TRBJ1-5	NA	NA	13	CASSPKGSQPQHF	TGCGCCAGCAGCCCAAAGGGGTCTCAGCCCCAGCATTTT
TRBV30	TRBJ2-6	once	NA	15	CAWSAQGSGANVLTF	TGTGCCTGGAGTGCCCAGGGGTCTGGGGCCAACGTCCTGACTTTC
TRBV7-3	TRBJ2-3	NA	TRBD2	16	CASSLMASGSGDTQYF	TGTGCCAGCAGCTTAATGGCTAGCGGGAGCGGAGATACGCAGTATTTT
TRBV5-5	TRBJ1-4	NA	TRBD1	15	CASSLSGQGREKLFF	TGTGCCAGCAGCCTATCGGGACAGGGGCGTGAAAAACTGTTTTTT
TRBV7-2	TRBJ2-7	NA	NA	15	CASSLEGTSIYEQYF	TGTGCCAGCAGCTTAGAAGGCACTAGCATCTACGAGCAGTACTTC
TRBV11-2	TRBJ2-2	NA	NA	14	CASSLRVSTGELFF	TGTGCCAGCAGCTTGCGGGTGAGCACCGGGGAGCTGTTTTTT
TRBV28	TRBJ2-5	NA	TRBD1	13	CASFGQGPETQYF	TGTGCCAGCTTTGGACAGGGCCCAGAGACCCAGTACTTC
TRBV7-6	TRBJ1-6	NA	NA	20	CASSLESRSSATAYNSPLHF	TGTGCCAGCAGCTTAGAGTCCCGCTCGTCCGCTACGGCCTATAATTCACCCCTCCACTTT
TRBV9	TRBJ2-5	NA	TRBD2	13	CASSVGSSGVPYF	TGTGCCAGCAGCGTAGGGTCTAGCGGGGTACCATACTTC
TRBV5-1	TRBJ1-4	NA	NA	17	CASSLGHRARSNEKLFF	TGCGCCAGCAGCTTGGGGCACAGAGCCCGGTCCAATGAAAAACTGTTTTTT
TRBV6-2/TRBV6-3	TRBJ1-4	NA	TRBD1	16	CASSSPDRETNEKLFF	TGTGCCAGCAGTTCCCCGGACAGGGAGACTAATGAAAAACTGTTTTTT
TRBV5-1	TRBJ1-6	NA	TRBD1	15	CASSLATGAASPLHF	TGCGCCAGCAGCTTGGCGACAGGGGCAGCGTCACCCCTCCACTTT
TRBV27	TRBJ1-1	NA	NA	16	CASSPRTAGLDTEAFF	TGTGCCAGCAGTCCCCGGACAGCAGGTCTGGACACTGAAGCTTTCTTT
TRBV11-3	TRBJ1-3	NA	NA	14	CASSLGPGGNTIYF	TGTGCCAGCAGCCTAGGCCCAGGAGGAAACACCATATATTTT
TRBV3-1/TRBV3-2	TRBJ2-5	once	TRBD2	14	CASSQGGGRETQYF	TGTGCCAGCAGCCAGGGGGGGGGAAGAGAGACCCAGTACTTC
TRBV28	TRBJ1-1	NA	NA	12	CASSLQNTEAFF	TGTGCCAGCAGTTTACAGAACACTGAAGCTTTCTTT
TRBV3-1/TRBV3-2	TRBJ1-5	NA	TRBD1	15	CASSGRTGRNQPQHF	TGTGCCAGCAGCGGACGGACAGGACGAAATCAGCCCCAGCATTTT
TRBV20-1	TRBJ2-2	NA	TRBD2	16	CSASKRGRPNTGELFF	TGCAGTGCTAGTAAGCGGGGGAGACCGAACACCGGGGAGCTGTTTTTT
TRBV7-9	TRBJ1-2	once	TRBD1	17	CASSLSGSGTGNWGYTF	TGTGCCAGCAGCTTAAGCGGATCCGGGACAGGGAATTGGGGCTACACCTTC
TRBV5-1	TRBJ2-3	NA	NA	12	CASSLAQDTQYF	TGCGCCAGCAGCTTGGCACAGGACACGCAGTATTTT
TRBV27	TRBJ1-2	NA	TRBD1	15	CASSPQGQGVYGYTF	TGTGCCAGCAGTCCACAAGGACAGGGAGTCTATGGCTACACCTTC
TRBV7-9	TRBJ2-3	NA	NA	13	CASSPVLADTQYF	TGTGCCAGCAGCCCCGTCCTCGCAGATACGCAGTATTTT
TRBV3-1/TRBV3-2	TRBJ1-5	NA	NA	15	CASSKQGLDNQPQHF	TGTGCCAGCAGCAAACAGGGTCTTGATAATCAGCCCCAGCATTTT
TRBV9	TRBJ2-1	NA	TRBD2	15	CASSVASGGPNEQFF	TGTGCCAGCAGCGTAGCGAGCGGGGGGCCCAATGAGCAGTTCTTC
TRBV5-1	TRBJ2-7	NA	NA	13	CASSNDPSSEQYF	TGCGCCAGCAGCAACGATCCTAGCAGCGAGCAGTACTTC
TRBV24-1	TRBJ2-2	NA	TRBD1	16	CATSDYRDRDPGELFF	TGTGCCACCAGTGATTACCGGGACAGGGACCCCGGGGAGCTGTTTTTT
TRBV12-2	TRBJ2-2	NA	NA	17	CASRSRLAGGGTGELFF	TGTGCAAGTCGCTCCCGACTAGCGGGGGGTGGAACCGGGGAGCTGTTTTTT
TRBV27	TRBJ1-1	NA	NA	13	CASNAGMYTEAFF	TGTGCCAGCAACGCAGGGATGTACACTGAAGCTTTCTTT
TRBV27	TRBJ2-5	NA	TRBD1	12	CASSTGGETQYF	TGTGCCAGCAGCACAGGGGGCGAGACCCAGTACTTC
TRBV6-5	TRBJ1-1	NA	NA	13	CASREDLNTEAFF	TGTGCCAGCAGAGAGGATTTGAACACTGAAGCTTTCTTT
TRBV6-6	TRBJ1-2	NA	TRBD1	13	CASSLQGAYGYTF	TGTGCCAGCAGTTTACAGGGGGCGTATGGCTACACCTTC
TRBV5-1	TRBJ2-1	NA	TRBD2	16	CASSLPLAGGQIEQFF	TGCGCCAGCAGCTTGCCACTAGCGGGGGGGCAGATTGAGCAGTTCTTC
TRBV29-1	TRBJ1-5	NA	NA	13	CSVVAGYNQPQHF	TGCAGCGTTGTCGCAGGGTACAATCAGCCCCAGCATTTT
TRBV15	TRBJ1-3	NA	NA	13	CATSLYSGNTIYF	TGTGCCACCAGTCTTTACTCTGGAAACACCATATATTTT
TRBV19	TRBJ1-5	NA	NA	14	CASRNPGGRSPQHF	TGTGCCAGTAGAAATCCAGGAGGCCGTTCGCCCCAGCATTTT